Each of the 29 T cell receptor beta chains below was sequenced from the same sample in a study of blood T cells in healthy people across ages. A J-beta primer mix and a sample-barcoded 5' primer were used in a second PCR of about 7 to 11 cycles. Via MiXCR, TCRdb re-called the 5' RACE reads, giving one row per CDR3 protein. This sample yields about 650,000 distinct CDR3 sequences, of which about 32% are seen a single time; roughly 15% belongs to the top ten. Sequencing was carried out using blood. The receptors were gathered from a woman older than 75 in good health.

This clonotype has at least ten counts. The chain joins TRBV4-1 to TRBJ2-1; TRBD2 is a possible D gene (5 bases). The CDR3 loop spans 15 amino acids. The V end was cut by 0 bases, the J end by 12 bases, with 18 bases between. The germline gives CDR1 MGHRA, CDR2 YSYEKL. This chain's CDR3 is CASSQDNLAGGGQFF. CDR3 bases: TGCGCCAGCAGCCAAGATAATTTGGCGGGCGGTGGGCAGTTCTTC.

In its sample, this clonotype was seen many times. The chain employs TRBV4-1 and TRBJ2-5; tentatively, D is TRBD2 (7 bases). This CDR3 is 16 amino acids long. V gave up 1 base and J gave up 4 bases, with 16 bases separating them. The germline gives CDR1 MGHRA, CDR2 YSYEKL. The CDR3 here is CASSQAMAGAGETQYF. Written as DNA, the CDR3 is TGCGCCAGCAGCCAAGCAATGGCGGGGGCAGGAGAGACCCAGTACTTC.

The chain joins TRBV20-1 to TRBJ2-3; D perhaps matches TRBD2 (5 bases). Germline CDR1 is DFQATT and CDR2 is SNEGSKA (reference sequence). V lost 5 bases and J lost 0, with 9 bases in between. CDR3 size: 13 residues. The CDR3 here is CSAELDSTDTQYF. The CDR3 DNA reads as TGCAGTGCTGAACTAGATAGCACAGATACGCAGTATTTT.

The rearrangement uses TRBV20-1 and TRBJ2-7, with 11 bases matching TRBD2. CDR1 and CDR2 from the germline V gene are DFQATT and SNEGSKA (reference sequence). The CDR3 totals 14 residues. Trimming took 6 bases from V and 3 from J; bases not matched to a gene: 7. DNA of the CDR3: TGCAGTGCGCGGCTAGCGGGAGGTATCTACGAGCAGTACTTC. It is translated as CSARLAGGIYEQYF.

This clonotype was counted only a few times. CDR3 coding DNA: TGTGCCAGCAGCTTCTCCGGGACCCTGGGAGCCAAAAACATTCAGTACTTC. Translating it yields CASSFSGTLGAKNIQYF. The chain employs TRBV7-2 and TRBJ2-4, with D possibly called TRBD1 or TRBD2 (5 bases each). There are 17 residues in the CDR3. V was pared by 3 bases and J by 0 bases, with 15 bases between. From germline, CDR1 is SGHTA and CDR2 FQGNSA.

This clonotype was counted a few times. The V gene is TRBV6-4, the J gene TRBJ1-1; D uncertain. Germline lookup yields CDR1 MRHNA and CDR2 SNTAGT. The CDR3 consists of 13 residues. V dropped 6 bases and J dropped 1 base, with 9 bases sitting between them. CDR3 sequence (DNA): TGTGCCAGCAGCGCCCTTCCGAACACTGAAGCTTTCTTT. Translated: CASSALPNTEAFF.

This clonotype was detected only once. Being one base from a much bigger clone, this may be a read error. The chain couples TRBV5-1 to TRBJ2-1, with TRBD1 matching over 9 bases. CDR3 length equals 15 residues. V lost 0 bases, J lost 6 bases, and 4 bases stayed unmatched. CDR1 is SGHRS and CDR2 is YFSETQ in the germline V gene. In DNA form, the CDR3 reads TGCGCCAGCAGCTTGGTACAGGGGGCGCTCAATGAGCAGTTCTTC. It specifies CASSLVQGALNEQFF.

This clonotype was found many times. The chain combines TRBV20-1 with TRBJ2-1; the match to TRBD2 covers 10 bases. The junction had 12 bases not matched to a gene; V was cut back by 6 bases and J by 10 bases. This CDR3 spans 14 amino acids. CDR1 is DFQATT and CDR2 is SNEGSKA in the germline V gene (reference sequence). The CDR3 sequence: CSAPHERGGYEQFF. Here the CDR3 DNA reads TGCAGTGCCCCTCACGAGCGGGGGGGATACGAGCAGTTCTTC.

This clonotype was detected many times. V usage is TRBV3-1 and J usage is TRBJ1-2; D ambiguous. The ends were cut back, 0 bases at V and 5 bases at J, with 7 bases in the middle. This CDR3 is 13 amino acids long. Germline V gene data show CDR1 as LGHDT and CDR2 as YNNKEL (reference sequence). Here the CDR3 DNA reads TGTGCCAGCAGCCAAGATCCCTGGTATGGCTACACCTTC. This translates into CASSQDPWYGYTF. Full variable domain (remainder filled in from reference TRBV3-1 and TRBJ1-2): DTAVSQTPKYLVTQMGNDKSIKCEQNLGHDTMYWYKQDSKKFLKIMFSYNNKELIINETVPNRFSPKSPDKAHLNLHINSLELGDSAVYFCASSQDPWYGYTFGSGTRLTVV.

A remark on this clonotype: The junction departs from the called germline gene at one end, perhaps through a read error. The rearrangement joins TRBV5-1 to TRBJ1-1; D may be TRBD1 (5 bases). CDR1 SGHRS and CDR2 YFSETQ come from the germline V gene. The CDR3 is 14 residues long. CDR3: CASNRMSMNAEAFF. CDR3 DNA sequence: TGCGCCAGCAACAGGATGTCAATGAACGCTGAAGCTTTCTTT.

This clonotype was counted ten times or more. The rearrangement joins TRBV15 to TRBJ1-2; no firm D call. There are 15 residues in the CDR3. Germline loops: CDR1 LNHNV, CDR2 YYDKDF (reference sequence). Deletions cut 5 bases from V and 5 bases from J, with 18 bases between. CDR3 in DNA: TGTGCCACCAGCTCCGGAGGTGGCAGCCTATATGGCTACACCTTC. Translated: CATSSGGGSLYGYTF.

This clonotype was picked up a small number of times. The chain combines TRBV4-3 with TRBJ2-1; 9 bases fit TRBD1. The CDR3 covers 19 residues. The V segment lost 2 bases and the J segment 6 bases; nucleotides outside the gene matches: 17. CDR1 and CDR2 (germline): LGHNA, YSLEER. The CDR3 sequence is CASSQNPYFVGQGLNEQFF. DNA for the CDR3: TGCGCCAGCAGCCAAAACCCATACTTTGTCGGACAGGGGCTCAATGAGCAGTTCTTC.

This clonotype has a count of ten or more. This chain's CDR3 is CSWGKRGGQETQYF. DNA of the CDR3: TGCAGCTGGGGGAAGAGGGGGGGCCAAGAGACCCAGTACTTC. J is TRBJ2-5 and V is TRBV20-1; D is possibly TRBD2 (7 bases). The CDR3 loop spans 14 amino acids. CDR1 is DFQATT and CDR2 is SNEGSKA in the germline V gene (reference sequence).

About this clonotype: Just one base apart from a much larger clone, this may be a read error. The CDR3 here is CASDPGLYSEQYF. CDR3 sequence (DNA): TGTGCCAGCGATCCCGGACTCTACAGTGAGCAGTACTTC. The V call is TRBV7-6, the J call TRBJ2-4; maybe TRBD2 (5 bases). CDR1 SGHVS and CDR2 FNYEAQ come from the germline V gene. The CDR3 spans 13 residues. Trimming took 8 bases from V and 13 from J, leaving 21 bases between them.

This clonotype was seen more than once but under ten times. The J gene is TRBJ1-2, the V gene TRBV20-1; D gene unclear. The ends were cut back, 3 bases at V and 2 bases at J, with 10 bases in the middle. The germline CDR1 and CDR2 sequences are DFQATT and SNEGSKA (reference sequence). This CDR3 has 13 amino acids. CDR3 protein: CSASVDSNYGYTF. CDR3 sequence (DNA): TGCAGTGCTAGTGTGGACTCCAACTATGGCTACACCTTC.

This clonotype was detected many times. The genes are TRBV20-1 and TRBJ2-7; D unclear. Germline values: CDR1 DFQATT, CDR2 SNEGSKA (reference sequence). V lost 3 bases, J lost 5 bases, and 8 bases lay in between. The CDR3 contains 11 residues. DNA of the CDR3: TGCAGTGCTAGCTTACATAACGAGCAGTACTTC. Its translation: CSASLHNEQYF.

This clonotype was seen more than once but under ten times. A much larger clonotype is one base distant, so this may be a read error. The CDR3 here is CASSLMAGGETQFF. Written as DNA, the CDR3 is TGTGCCAGCAGCCTCATGGCAGGTGGAGAGACCCAGTTCTTC. The rearrangement uses TRBV7-3 and TRBJ2-1; D is uncertain. Trimming removed 5 bases at V and 13 bases at J, with 21 bases between. Germline V CDR1 and CDR2: SGHTA, FQGTGA. The CDR3 extends over 14 amino acids.

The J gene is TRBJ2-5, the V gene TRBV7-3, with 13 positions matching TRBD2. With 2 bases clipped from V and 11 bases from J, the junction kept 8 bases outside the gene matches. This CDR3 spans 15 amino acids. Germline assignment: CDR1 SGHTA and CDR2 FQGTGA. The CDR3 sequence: CASSLSGTSGVEQYF. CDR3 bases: TGTGCCAGCAGCTTATCCGGGACTAGCGGGGTAGAGCAGTACTTC.

As DNA, the CDR3 is TGTGCCAGCAGTCAGGGGATGGGGGCAACTAATGAAAAACTGTTTTTT. It specifies CASSQGMGATNEKLFF. V usage is TRBV12-3 or TRBV12-4 and J usage is TRBJ1-4; D is perhaps TRBD1 (6 bases). Trimming removed 5 bases from V and 0 bases from J, with 13 bases in between. The CDR3 runs to 16 residues.

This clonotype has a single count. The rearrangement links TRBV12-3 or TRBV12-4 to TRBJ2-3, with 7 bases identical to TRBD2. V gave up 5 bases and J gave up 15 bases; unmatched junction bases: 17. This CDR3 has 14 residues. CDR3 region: CASSQLASTDMEYF. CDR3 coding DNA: TGTGCCAGCAGTCAACTAGCGAGCACAGATATGGAATATTTT.

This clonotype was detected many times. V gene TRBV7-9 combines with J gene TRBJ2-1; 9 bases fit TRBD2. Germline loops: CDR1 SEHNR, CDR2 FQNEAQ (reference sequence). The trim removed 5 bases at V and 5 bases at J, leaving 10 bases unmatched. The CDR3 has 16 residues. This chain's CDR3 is CASSHKSGGRNNEQFF. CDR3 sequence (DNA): TGTGCCAGCAGCCACAAGAGCGGGGGGCGGAACAATGAGCAGTTCTTC.

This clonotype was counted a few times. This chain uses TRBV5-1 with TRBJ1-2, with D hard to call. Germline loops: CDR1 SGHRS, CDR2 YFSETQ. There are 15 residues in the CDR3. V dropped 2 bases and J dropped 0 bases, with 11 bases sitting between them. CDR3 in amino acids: CASSFSGWANYGYTF. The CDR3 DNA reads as TGCGCCAGCAGCTTTTCTGGATGGGCTAACTATGGCTACACCTTC.

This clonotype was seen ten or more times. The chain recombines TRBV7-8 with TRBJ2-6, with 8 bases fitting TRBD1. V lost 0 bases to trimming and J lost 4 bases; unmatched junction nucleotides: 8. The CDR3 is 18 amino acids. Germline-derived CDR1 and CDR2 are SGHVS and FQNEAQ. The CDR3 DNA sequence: TGTGCCAGCAGCTTAGCAAACAGGGGGACTCTGGGGGCCAACGTCCTGACTTTC. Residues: CASSLANRGTLGANVLTF.

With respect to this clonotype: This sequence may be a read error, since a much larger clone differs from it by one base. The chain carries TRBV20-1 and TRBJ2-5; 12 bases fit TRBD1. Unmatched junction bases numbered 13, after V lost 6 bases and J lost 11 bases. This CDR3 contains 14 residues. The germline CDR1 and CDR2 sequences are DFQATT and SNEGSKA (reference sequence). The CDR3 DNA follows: TGCAGTGCGTCGGGACAGGGGGCTGTTAATGAGCAGTACTTC. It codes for CSASGQGAVNEQYF.

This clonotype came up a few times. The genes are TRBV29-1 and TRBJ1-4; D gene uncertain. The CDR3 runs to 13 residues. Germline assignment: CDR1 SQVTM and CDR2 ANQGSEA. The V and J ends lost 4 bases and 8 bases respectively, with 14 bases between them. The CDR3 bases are TGCAGCGTTGGGAAGGGAATCGGCGAAAAACTGTTTTTT. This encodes CSVGKGIGEKLFF.

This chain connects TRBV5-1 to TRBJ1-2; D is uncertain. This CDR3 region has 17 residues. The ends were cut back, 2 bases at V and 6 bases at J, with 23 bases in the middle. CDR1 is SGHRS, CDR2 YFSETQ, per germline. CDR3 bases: TGCGCCAGCAGCTTCGGCGTCCGCCACGGGGAAGGCCATGGCTACACCTTC. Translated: CASSFGVRHGEGHGYTF.

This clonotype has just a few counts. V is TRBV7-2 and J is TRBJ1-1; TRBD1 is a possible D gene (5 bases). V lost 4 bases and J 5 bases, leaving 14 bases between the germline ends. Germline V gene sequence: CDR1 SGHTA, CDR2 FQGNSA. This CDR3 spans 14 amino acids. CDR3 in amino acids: CASSSLKGSTEAFF. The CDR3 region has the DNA TGTGCCAGCAGCTCTTTAAAGGGGAGTACTGAAGCTTTCTTT.

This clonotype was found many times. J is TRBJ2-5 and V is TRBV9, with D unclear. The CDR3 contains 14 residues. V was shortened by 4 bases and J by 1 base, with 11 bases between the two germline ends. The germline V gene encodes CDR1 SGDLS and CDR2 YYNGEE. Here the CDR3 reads CASSPFVAQETQYF. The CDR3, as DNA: TGTGCCAGCAGCCCATTCGTCGCCCAAGAGACCCAGTACTTC.

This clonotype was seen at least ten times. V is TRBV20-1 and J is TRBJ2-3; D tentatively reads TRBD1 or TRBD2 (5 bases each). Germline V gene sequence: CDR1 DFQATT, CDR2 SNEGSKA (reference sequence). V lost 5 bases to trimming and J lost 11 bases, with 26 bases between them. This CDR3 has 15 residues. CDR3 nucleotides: TGCAGTGCTCCAGGGAGAGTGGCGACCGGGAAGAAGCAGTATTTT. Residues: CSAPGRVATGKKQYF.